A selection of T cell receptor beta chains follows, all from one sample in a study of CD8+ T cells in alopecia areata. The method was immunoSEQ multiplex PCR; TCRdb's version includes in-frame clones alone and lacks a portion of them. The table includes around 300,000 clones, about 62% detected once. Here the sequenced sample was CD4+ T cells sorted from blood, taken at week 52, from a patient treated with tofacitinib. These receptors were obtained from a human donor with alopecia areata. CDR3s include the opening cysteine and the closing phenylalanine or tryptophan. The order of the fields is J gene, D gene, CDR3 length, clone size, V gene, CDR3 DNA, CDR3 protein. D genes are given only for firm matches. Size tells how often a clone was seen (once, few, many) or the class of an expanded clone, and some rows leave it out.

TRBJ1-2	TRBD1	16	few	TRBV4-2	TGTGCCAGCAGCCAAGATCAGACAGGGATGGACTATGGCTACACCTTC	CASSQDQTGMDYGYTF
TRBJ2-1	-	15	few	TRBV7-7	TGTGCTAGCAGCTTAGGTCAGGGGACCTACAATGAGCAGTTCTTC	CASSLGQGTYNEQFF
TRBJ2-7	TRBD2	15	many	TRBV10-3	TGTGCCATCAGTGAGTTGGGAGCGGGGGGCCTAGGGCAGTACTTC	CAISELGAGGLGQYF
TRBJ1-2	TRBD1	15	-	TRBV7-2	TGTGCCAGCAGCCCCGGACAGGGGGCTAGCTATGGCTACACCTTC	CASSPGQGASYGYTF
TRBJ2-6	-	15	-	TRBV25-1	TGTGCCAGCATGCATTGGAGGGCTGGGGCCAACGTCCTGACTTTC	CASMHWRAGANVLTF
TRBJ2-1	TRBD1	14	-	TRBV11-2	TGTGCCAGCAGCCCAGGACAGGGGAACAATGAGCAGTTCTTC	CASSPGQGNNEQFF
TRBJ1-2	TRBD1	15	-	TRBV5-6	TGTGCCAGCAGCCTCGACAGGGGGCTCGACTATGGCTACACCTTC	CASSLDRGLDYGYTF
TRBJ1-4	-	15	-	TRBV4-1	TGCGCCAGCAGCCAAGGAGACAGGTCCACTGAAAAACTGTTTTTT	CASSQGDRSTEKLFF
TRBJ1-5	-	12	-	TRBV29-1	TGCAGCGTTTCCGGTGTGAATCAGCCCCAGCATTTT	CSVSGVNQPQHF
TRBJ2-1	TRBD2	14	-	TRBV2	TGTGCCAGCAGTGGCGACGGGACTAGCGCTGAGCAGTTCTTC	CASSGDGTSAEQFF
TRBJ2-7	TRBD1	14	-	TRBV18	TGTGCCAGCTCACCAACCGGGACAGACTACGAGCAGTACTTC	CASSPTGTDYEQYF
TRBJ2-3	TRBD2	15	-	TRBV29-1	TGCAGCGTTGATGGGACTAGCGGACCCACAGATACGCAGTATTTT	CSVDGTSGPTDTQYF
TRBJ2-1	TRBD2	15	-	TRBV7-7	TGTGCTAGCAGCTTAGGCGGGGGGCCTTACAATGAGCAGTTCTTC	CASSLGGGPYNEQFF
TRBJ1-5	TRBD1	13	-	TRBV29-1	TGCAGCGTTATGGACAGGGGGAATCAGCCCCAGCATTTT	CSVMDRGNQPQHF
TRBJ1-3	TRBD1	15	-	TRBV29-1	TGCAGCGCCCTTTCCCAGACAGGGGATGGAAACACCATATATTTT	CSALSQTGDGNTIYF
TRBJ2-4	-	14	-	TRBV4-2	TGTGCCAGCAGCCAAGATTTGCCTCGGGGGATTCAGTACTTC	CASSQDLPRGIQYF
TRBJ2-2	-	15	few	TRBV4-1	TGCGCCAGCAGCCAAGACCTCGGCGTGCCCGGGGAGCTGTTTTTT	CASSQDLGVPGELFF
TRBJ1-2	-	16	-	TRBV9	TGTGCCAGCAGCGTAGGGGTGCAGGACGGGATCTATGGCTACACCTTC	CASSVGVQDGIYGYTF
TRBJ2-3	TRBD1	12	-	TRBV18	TGTGCCAGCTCACCACTGAGGGGGCCGCAGTATTTT	CASSPLRGPQYF
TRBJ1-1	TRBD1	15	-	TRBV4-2	TGTGCCAGCACCAGGGGGAACGAGGGGAACACTGAAGCTTTCTTT	CASTRGNEGNTEAFF
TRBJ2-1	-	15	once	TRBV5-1	TGCGCCAGCAGCTTGTCAGGGAGCTCCTACAATGAGCAGTTCTTC	CASSLSGSSYNEQFF
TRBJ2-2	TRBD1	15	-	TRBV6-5	TGTGCCAGCAGTTACAACAGGGGCGAGGCCGGGGAGCTGTTTTTT	CASSYNRGEAGELFF
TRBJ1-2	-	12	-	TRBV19	TGTGCCAGTAGTATTTCCGTCTATGGCTACACCTTC	CASSISVYGYTF
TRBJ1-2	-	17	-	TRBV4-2	TGTGCCAGCAGCCAAGTTGACAGGCGAGGATCTAACTATGGCTACACCTTC	CASSQVDRRGSNYGYTF
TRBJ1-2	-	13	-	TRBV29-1	TGCAGCGTTGTAAGGGCAGGGTACTATGGCTACACCTTC	CSVVRAGYYGYTF
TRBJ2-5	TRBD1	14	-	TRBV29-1	TGCAGCGTTACCCTCCCGGGACAGGGAGAGACCCAGTACTTC	CSVTLPGQGETQYF
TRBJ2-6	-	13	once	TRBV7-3	TGTGCCAGCAGCTTACCTGGGGCCAACGTCCTGACTTTC	CASSLPGANVLTF
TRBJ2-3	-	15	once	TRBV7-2	TGTGCCAGCAGCCCCCGACTGTCTTGGAATGGTACGCAGTATTTT	CASSPRLSWNGTQYF
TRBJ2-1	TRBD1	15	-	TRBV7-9	TGTGCCAGCAGCAGACCGGGACAGGAGTACAATGAGCAGTTCTTC	CASSRPGQEYNEQFF
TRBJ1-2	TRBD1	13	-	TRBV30	TGTGCCTGGGTGGGACAGGGCGACTATGGCTACACCTTC	CAWVGQGDYGYTF
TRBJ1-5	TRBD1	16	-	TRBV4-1	TGCGCCAGCAGTCCAATTCCGGGACAGGGCAATCAGCCCCAGCATTTT	CASSPIPGQGNQPQHF
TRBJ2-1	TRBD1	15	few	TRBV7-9	TGTGCCAGCAGCCCCCTGGGACAGGGATACAATGAGCAGTTCTTC	CASSPLGQGYNEQFF
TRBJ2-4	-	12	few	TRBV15	TGTGCCACCAGCAGGGAAACAAACATTCAGTACTTC	CATSRETNIQYF
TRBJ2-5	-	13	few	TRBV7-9	TGTGCCAGCAGCTTAGGGGGTTCGGAGACCCAGTACTTC	CASSLGGSETQYF
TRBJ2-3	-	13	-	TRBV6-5	TGTGCCAGCAGCCAGGCCTCCACAGATACGCAGTATTTT	CASSQASTDTQYF
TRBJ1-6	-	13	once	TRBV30	TGTGCCTGGGCCCCCGGTCCCGGACTCCCCCTCCACTTT	CAWAPGPGLPLHF
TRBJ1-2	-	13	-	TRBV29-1	TGCAGCGTTGAAGATCAGAAAAACTATGGCTACACCTTC	CSVEDQKNYGYTF
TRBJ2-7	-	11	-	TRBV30	TGTGCCTCCGGAGTGGGGTACGAGCAGTACTTC	CASGVGYEQYF
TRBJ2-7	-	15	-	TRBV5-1	TGCGCCAGCAGCTCTACCGGGACAAGCCACTACGAGCAGTACTTC	CASSSTGTSHYEQYF
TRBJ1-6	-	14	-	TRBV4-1	TGCGCCAGCAGCCAAGATCCCCAGGGATCACCCCTCCACTTT	CASSQDPQGSPLHF
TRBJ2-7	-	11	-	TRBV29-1	TGCAGCGTTACCGGCTCCTACGAGCAGTACTTC	CSVTGSYEQYF
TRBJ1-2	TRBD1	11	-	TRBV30	TGTGCCTTCGACAGGGTCTATGGCTACACCTTC	CAFDRVYGYTF
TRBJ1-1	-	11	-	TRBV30	TGTGCCTGGAGGGCATCTAGTCAGGCTTTCTTT	CAWRASSQAFF
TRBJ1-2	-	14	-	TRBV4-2	TGTGCCAGCAGCCAAGGACCACTTAACTATGGCTACACCTTC	CASSQGPLNYGYTF
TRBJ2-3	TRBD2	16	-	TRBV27	TGTGCCAGCAGTTTATTGGGACTAGCGGGTGGAGATACGCAGTATTTT	CASSLLGLAGGDTQYF
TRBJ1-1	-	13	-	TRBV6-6	TGTGCCAGCAGTTACTCGGGGGGCACTGAAGCTTTCTTT	CASSYSGGTEAFF
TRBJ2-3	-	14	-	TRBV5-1	TGCGCCAGCAGCCTCCGACCATTCACAGATACGCAGTATTTT	CASSLRPFTDTQYF
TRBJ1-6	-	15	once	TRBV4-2	TGTGCCAGCAGCCAAGAGGTTTTGGGCGATTCACCCCTCCACTTT	CASSQEVLGDSPLHF
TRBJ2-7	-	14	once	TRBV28	TGTGCCAGCAGTTGGTCAGGGAGCTCCTACGAGCAGTACTTC	CASSWSGSSYEQYF
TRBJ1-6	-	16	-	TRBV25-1	TGTGCCAGCAGTGAAGAGGTTAGCTCCTATAATTCACCCCTCCACTTT	CASSEEVSSYNSPLHF
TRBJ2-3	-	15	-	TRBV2	TGTGCCAGCAGTGAAGGGGGAGGAAGCACAGATACGCAGTATTTT	CASSEGGGSTDTQYF
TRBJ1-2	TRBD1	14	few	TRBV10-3	TGTGCCATCAGTATAGGACAGGGGCACTATGGCTACACCTTC	CAISIGQGHYGYTF
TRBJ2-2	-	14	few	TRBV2	TGTGCCAGCAGTTCGCAGGCGAACACCGGGGAGCTGTTTTTT	CASSSQANTGELFF
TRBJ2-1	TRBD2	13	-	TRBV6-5	TGTGCCAGCAGTGGACTAGCGGGCAATGAGCAGTTCTTC	CASSGLAGNEQFF